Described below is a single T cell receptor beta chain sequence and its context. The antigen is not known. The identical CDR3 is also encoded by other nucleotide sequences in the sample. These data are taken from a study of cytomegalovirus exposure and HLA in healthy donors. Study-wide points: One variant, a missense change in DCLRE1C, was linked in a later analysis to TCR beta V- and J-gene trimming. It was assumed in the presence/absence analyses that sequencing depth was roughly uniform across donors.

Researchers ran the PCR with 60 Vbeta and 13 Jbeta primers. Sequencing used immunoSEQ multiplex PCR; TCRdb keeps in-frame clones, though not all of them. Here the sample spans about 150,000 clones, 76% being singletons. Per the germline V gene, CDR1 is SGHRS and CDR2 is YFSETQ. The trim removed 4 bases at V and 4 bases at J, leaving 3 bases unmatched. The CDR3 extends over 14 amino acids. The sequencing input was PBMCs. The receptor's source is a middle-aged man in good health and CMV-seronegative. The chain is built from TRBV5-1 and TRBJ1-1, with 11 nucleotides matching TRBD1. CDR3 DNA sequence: TGCGCCAGCAGCCCCGGGACAGGGGGCACTGAAGCTTTCTTT. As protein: CASSPGTGGTEAFF.